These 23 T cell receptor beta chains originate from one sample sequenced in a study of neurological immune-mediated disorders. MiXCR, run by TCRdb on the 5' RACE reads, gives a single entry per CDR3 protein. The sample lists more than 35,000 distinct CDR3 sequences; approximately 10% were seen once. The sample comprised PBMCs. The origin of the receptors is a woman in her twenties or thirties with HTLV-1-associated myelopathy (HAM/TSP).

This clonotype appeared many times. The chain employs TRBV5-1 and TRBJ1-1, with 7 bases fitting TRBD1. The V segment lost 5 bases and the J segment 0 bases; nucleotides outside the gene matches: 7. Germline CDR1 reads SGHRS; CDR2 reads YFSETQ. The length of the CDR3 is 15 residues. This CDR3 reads CASSATTGMNTEAFF. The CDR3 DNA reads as TGCGCCAGCAGTGCTACGACAGGGATGAACACTGAAGCTTTCTTT.

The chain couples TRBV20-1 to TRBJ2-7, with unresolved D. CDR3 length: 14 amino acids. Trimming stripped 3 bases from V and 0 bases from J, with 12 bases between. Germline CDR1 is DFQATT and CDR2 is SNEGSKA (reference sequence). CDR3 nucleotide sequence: TGCAGTGCTAGCGTCACTGAGAGCTCCTACGAGCAGTACTTC. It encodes CSASVTESSYEQYF.

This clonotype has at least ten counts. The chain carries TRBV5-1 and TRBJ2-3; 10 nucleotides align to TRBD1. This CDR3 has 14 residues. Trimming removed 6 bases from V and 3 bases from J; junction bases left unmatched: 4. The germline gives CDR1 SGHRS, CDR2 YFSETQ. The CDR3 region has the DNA TGCGCCAGCACGACAGGGGGCGAAACAGATACGCAGTATTTT. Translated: CASTTGGETDTQYF.

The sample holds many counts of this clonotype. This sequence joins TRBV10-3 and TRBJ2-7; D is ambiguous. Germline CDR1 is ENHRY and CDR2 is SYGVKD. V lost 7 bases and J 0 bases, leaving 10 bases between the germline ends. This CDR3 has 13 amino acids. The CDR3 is CAIKVAGSYEQYF. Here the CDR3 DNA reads TGTGCCATCAAAGTAGCCGGCTCCTACGAGCAGTACTTC.

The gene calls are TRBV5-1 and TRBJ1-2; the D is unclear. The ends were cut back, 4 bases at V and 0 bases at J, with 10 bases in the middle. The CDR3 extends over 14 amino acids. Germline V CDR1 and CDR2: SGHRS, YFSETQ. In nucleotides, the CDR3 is TGCGCCAGCAGCGCACAGTTTTCTAACTATGGCTACACCTTC. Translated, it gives CASSAQFSNYGYTF.

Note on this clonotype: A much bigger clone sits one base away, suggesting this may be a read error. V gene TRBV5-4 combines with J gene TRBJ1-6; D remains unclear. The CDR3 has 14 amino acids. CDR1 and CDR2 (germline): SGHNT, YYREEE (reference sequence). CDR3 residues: CASSAQAGNSPIHF. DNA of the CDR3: TGTGCCAGCAGCGCCCAGGCGGGTAATTCACCCATCCACTTT.

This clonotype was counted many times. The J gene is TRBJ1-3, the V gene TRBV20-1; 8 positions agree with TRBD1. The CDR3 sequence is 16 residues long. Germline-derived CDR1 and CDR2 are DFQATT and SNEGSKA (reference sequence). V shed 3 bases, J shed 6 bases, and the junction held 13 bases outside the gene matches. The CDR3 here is CSASPRTGRQENTIYF. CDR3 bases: TGCAGTGCTAGTCCAAGGACAGGGCGCCAAGAAAACACCATATATTTT.

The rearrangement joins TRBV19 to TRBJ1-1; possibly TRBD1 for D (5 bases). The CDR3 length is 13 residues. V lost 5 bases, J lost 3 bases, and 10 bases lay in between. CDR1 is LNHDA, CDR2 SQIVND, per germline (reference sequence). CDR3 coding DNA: TGTGCCAGTAGTTCGCAGGGAGACACTGAAGCTTTCTTT. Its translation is CASSSQGDTEAFF. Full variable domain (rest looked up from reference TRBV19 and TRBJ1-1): DGGITQSPKYLFRKEGQNVTLSCEQNLNHDAMYWYRQDPGQGLRLIYYSQIVNDFQKGDIAEGYSVSREKKESFPLTVTSAQKNPTAFYLCASSSQGDTEAFFGQGTRLTVV.

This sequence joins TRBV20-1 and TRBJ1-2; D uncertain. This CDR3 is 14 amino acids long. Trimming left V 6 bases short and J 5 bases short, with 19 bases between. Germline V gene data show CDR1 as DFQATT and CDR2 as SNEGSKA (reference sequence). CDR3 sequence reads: CSAHNLDGGYGYTF. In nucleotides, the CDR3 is TGCAGTGCCCACAACCTTGACGGTGGGTATGGCTACACCTTC.

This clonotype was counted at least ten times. The CDR3, as DNA: TGTGCCAGCAGCTGGGGGGGCGGTTACAATGAGCAGTTCTTC. It codes for CASSWGGGYNEQFF. V usage is TRBV7-9 and J usage is TRBJ2-1, with a weak D call TRBD2 (7 bases). V was clipped by 4 bases and J by 4 bases, with 11 bases between them. The CDR3 is 14 amino acids. Germline loops: CDR1 SEHNR, CDR2 FQNEAQ (reference sequence).

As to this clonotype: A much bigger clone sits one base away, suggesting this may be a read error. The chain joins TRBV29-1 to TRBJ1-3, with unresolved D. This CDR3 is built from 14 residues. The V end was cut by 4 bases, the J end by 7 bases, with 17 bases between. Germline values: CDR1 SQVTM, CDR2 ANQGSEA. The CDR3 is CSVAVFGIGNTIYF. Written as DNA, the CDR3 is TGCAGCGTTGCAGTTTTTGGAATAGGGAACACCATATATTTT.

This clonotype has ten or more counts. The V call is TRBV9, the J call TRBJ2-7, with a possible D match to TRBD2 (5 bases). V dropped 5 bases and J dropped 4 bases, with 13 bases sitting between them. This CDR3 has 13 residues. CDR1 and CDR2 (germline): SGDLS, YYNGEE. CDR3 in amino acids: CASSPNGEYEQYF. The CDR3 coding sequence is TGTGCCAGCAGTCCTAACGGGGAATACGAGCAGTACTTC.

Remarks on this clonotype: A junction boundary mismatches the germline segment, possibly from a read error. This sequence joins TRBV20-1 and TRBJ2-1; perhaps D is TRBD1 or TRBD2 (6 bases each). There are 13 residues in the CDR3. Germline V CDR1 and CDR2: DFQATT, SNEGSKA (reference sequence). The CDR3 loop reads CSGNWGANNEQLF. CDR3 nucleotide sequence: TGCAGTGGTAACTGGGGGGCCAACAATGAGCAGTTATTC.

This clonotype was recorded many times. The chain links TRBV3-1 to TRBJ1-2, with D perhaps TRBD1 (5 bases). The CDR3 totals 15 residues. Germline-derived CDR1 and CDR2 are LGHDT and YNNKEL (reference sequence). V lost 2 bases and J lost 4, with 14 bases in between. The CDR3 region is CASSQQIGVFYGYTF. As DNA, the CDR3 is TGTGCCAGCAGCCAACAAATAGGGGTCTTCTATGGCTACACCTTC.

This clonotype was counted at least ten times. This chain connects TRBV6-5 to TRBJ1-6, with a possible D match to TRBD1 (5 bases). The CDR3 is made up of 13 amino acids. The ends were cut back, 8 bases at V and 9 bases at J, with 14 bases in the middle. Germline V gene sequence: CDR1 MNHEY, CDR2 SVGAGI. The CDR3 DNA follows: TGTGCCAGCCGGCAGGGACCGGGTTCACCCCTCCACTTT. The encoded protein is CASRQGPGSPLHF.

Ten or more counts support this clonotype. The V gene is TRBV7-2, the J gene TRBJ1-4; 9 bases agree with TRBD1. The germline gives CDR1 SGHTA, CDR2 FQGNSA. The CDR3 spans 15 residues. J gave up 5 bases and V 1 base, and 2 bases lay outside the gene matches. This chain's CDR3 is CASSLGDRVNEKLFF. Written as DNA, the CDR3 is TGTGCCAGCAGCTTAGGGGACAGGGTAAATGAAAAACTGTTTTTT.

The CDR3 coding sequence is TGCAGTGCTTTAGCTCCCGACTCTGGAAACACCATATATTTT. This sequence encodes CSALAPDSGNTIYF. V usage is TRBV20-1 and J usage is TRBJ1-3, with D uncertain. Germline V gene data show CDR1 as DFQATT and CDR2 as SNEGSKA (reference sequence). The CDR3 totals 14 residues. Deletions cut 5 bases from V and 0 bases from J, with 11 bases between.

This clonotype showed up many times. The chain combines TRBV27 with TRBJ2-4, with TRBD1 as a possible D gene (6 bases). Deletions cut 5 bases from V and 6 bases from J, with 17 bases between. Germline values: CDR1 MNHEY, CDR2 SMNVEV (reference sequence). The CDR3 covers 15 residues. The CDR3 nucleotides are TGTGCCAGCAGTCGCCGGGACATTAGGGGAAACATTCAGTACTTC. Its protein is CASSRRDIRGNIQYF.

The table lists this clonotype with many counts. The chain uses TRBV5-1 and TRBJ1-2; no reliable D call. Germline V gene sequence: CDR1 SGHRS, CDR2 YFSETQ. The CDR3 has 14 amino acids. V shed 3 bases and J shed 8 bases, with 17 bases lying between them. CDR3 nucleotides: TGCGCCAGCAGCTCGCCGGACCTTAAAGGGGGCTACACCTTC. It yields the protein CASSSPDLKGGYTF.

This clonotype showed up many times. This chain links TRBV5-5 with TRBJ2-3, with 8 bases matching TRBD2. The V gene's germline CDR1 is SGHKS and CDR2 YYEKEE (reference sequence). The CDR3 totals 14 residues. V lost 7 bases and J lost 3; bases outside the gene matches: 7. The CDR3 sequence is CASRGGAQTDTQYF. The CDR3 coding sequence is TGTGCCAGCCGGGGGGGGGCTCAAACAGATACGCAGTATTTT.

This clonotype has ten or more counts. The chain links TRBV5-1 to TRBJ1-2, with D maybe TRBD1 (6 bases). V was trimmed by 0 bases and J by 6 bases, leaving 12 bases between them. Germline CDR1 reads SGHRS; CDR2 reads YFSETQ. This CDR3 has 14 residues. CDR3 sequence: CASSLEVEGDGYTF. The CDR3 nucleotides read TGCGCCAGCAGCTTGGAGGTGGAGGGGGATGGCTACACCTTC.

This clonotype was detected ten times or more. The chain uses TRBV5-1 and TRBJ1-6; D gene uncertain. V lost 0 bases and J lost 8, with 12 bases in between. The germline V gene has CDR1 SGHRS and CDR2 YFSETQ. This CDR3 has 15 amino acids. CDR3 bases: TGCGCCAGCAGCTTGGGCGGGGTCGGAGATTCACCCCTCCACTTT. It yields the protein CASSLGGVGDSPLHF.

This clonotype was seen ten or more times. In DNA form, the CDR3 reads TGTGCCAGCAGTTTAAAGGGTTTCAATTACGAGCAGTACTTC. Amino acid sequence: CASSLKGFNYEQYF. This chain links TRBV27 with TRBJ2-7; D gene unclear. Per the germline V gene, CDR1 is MNHEY and CDR2 is SMNVEV (reference sequence). This CDR3 has 14 amino acids. Trimming removed 2 bases from V and 4 bases from J, with 12 bases in between.